The rows below give T cell receptor beta chains drawn from one sample of a study of cytomegalovirus exposure and HLA in healthy donors. Sequencing was performed with immunoSEQ multiplex PCR; in TCRdb, only in-frame clones are kept and a portion is missing. The top ten clones hold about 2.2% of a sample with tens of thousands of clones, over 90% of them seen once. The sample taken for sequencing was PBMCs. The receptors stem from a man aged 18-30 years in good health and CMV-seronegative. Each CDR3 is given with its conserved first and last residue. The D gene is left open where the match is weak. Clone sizes are given selectively: once, few, many, or a class where the clone is expanded.

V gene	D gene	clone size	CDR3 length	J gene	CDR3 protein	CDR3 DNA
TRBV9	.	.	14	TRBJ2-7	CASSPVSLSYEQYF	TGTGCCAGCAGCCCTGTTAGTCTCTCCTACGAGCAGTACTTC
TRBV27	.	.	13	TRBJ2-1	CASSFGQNNEQFF	TGTGCCAGCAGTTTCGGACAGAACAATGAGCAGTTCTTC
TRBV9	.	.	15	TRBJ1-4	CASSVDGQSNEKLFF	TGTGCCAGCAGCGTAGACGGACAGTCTAATGAAAAACTGTTTTTT
TRBV2	TRBD1	.	14	TRBJ2-7	CASSVGTGAVEQYF	TGTGCCAGCAGTGTTGGGACAGGGGCGGTCGAGCAGTACTTC
TRBV18	TRBD2	.	16	TRBJ2-3	CASSISPAGSTDTQYF	TGTGCCAGCTCAATCAGCCCAGCGGGAAGCACAGATACGCAGTATTTT
TRBV7-2	.	.	14	TRBJ1-3	CASSLDRFGNTIYF	TGTGCCAGCAGCTTAGACAGGTTCGGAAACACCATATATTTT
TRBV7-9	TRBD1	.	12	TRBJ2-5	CASSLDRVYQYF	TGTGCCAGCAGCCTCGACAGGGTTTACCAGTACTTC
TRBV4-3	TRBD1	.	13	TRBJ2-7	CASSRVQGDEQYF	TGCGCCAGCAGCCGGGTACAGGGGGACGAGCAGTACTTC
TRBV14	.	.	17	TRBJ2-3	CASSPYGAGAFTDTQYF	TGTGCCAGCAGCCCCTATGGAGCAGGGGCCTTCACAGATACGCAGTATTTT
TRBV28	.	.	15	TRBJ2-7	CASSLGAVSSYEQYF	TGTGCCAGCAGTTTAGGGGCCGTCAGCTCCTACGAGCAGTACTTC
TRBV7-3	TRBD2	.	16	TRBJ2-5	CASSLGSGRVQETQYF	TGTGCCAGCAGCTTAGGTAGCGGGAGGGTCCAAGAGACCCAGTACTTC
TRBV7-2	TRBD2	.	17	TRBJ2-7	CASSFIWGLAGGYEQYF	TGTGCCAGCAGCTTCATTTGGGGACTAGCGGGAGGATACGAGCAGTACTTC
TRBV5-1	.	.	15	TRBJ2-3	CASAARVLSTDTQYF	TGCGCCAGCGCCGCGAGGGTTTTGAGCACAGATACGCAGTATTTT
TRBV18	.	once	18	TRBJ1-1	CASSHSFIPGFSGTEAFF	TGTGCCAGCTCACATTCGTTTATCCCCGGCTTTTCAGGCACTGAAGCTTTCTTT
TRBV9	TRBD2	.	15	TRBJ2-2	CASSLGLAGVGELFF	TGTGCCAGCAGCTTAGGGCTAGCGGGAGTCGGGGAGCTGTTTTTT
TRBV7-8	.	.	15	TRBJ2-1	CASSLMVLVPNEQFF	TGTGCCAGCAGCTTAATGGTACTAGTCCCCAATGAGCAGTTCTTC
TRBV5-4	TRBD2	.	17	TRBJ2-7	CASSLGLAGIGNGEQYF	TGTGCCAGCAGCTTGGGGCTAGCGGGGATTGGAAACGGGGAGCAGTACTTC
TRBV5-3	.	.	17	TRBJ2-1	CARSLKDWESRYNEQFF	TGTGCCAGAAGCTTAAAGGACTGGGAGTCGCGGTACAATGAGCAGTTCTTC
TRBV6-8	.	medium-sized	16	TRBJ2-7	CASITSPRGSSYEQYF	TGTGCCAGCATAACAAGCCCACGAGGCTCCTCCTACGAGCAGTACTTC
TRBV18	TRBD1	.	13	TRBJ1-1	CASSPMDRLGAFF	TGTGCCAGCTCACCGATGGACAGGTTAGGAGCTTTCTTT
TRBV27	.	.	13	TRBJ2-7	CASSLVRGYEQYF	TGTGCCAGCAGTTTGGTCCGGGGCTACGAGCAGTACTTC
TRBV7-9	.	.	16	TRBJ1-4	CASSLGAVATNEKLFF	TGTGCCAGCAGCTTAGGAGCGGTTGCAACTAATGAAAAACTGTTTTTT
TRBV7-2	TRBD2	.	13	TRBJ2-2	CASSEGLVRELFF	TGTGCCAGCAGCGAGGGACTAGTGCGCGAGCTGTTTTTT
TRBV27	TRBD2	.	16	TRBJ2-2	CASSLTGLAVTGELFF	TGTGCCAGCAGTTTGACTGGACTAGCGGTCACCGGGGAGCTGTTTTTT
TRBV5-1	.	.	13	TRBJ1-1	CASSLTGSTEAFF	TGCGCCAGCAGCTTGACAGGGAGCACTGAAGCTTTCTTT
TRBV7-2	.	.	17	TRBJ1-2	CASSPYPFGGLGYGYTF	TGTGCCAGCAGCCCGTACCCATTCGGGGGATTGGGCTATGGCTACACCTTC
TRBV19	TRBD2	.	17	TRBJ2-1	CASSTAPPSGRGHEQFF	TGTGCCAGTAGTACAGCCCCCCCTAGCGGGAGAGGCCATGAGCAGTTCTTC
TRBV5-6	.	.	15	TRBJ1-1	CASSWDPGMNTEAFF	TGTGCCAGCAGCTGGGATCCAGGGATGAACACTGAAGCTTTCTTT
TRBV6-5	TRBD2	.	15	TRBJ2-1	CASSWTSGKVNEQFF	TGTGCCAGCAGTTGGACTAGCGGGAAGGTAAATGAGCAGTTCTTC
TRBV5-6	TRBD2	.	18	TRBJ2-5	CASSPPPGLATLQETQYF	TGTGCCAGCAGTCCGCCCCCGGGACTAGCGACACTCCAAGAGACCCAGTACTTC
TRBV11-2	.	.	16	TRBJ2-4	CASSLVGVLAKNIQYF	TGTGCCAGCAGCTTAGTGGGAGTTTTAGCCAAAAACATTCAGTACTTC
TRBV11-3	.	.	15	TRBJ2-2	CASSLPGGLTGELFF	TGTGCCAGCAGCTTACCTGGGGGACTCACCGGGGAGCTGTTTTTT
TRBV7-2	TRBD2	.	16	TRBJ2-3	CASSLRLAGERDTQYF	TGTGCCAGCAGCTTACGACTAGCGGGAGAAAGAGATACGCAGTATTTT
TRBV6-1	TRBD2	.	13	TRBJ2-7	CASGREHNYEQYF	TGTGCCAGCGGGAGGGAACACAACTACGAGCAGTACTTC
TRBV7-3	TRBD1	.	15	TRBJ1-3	CASSPTGDSGNTIYF	TGTGCCAGCAGTCCAACAGGGGACTCTGGAAACACCATATATTTT
TRBV4-1	.	.	13	TRBJ1-2	CASSHDPTGDYTF	TGCGCCAGCAGCCACGATCCGACAGGAGACTACACCTTC
TRBV5-5	TRBD1	.	18	TRBJ1-1	CASSFTGGVFGSLTEAFF	TGTGCCAGCAGCTTTACAGGGGGCGTCTTTGGTAGTTTGACTGAAGCTTTCTTT
TRBV6-1	.	once	13	TRBJ1-1	CASSELAPGLAFF	TGTGCCAGCAGTGAATTAGCTCCGGGGTTAGCTTTCTTT
TRBV7-6	.	once	13	TRBJ1-1	CASSLSSSTEAFF	TGTGCCAGCAGCTTGAGTAGTTCGACTGAAGCTTTCTTT
TRBV18	.	.	20	TRBJ2-5	CASSPVERGSSRNFQETQYF	TGTGCCAGCTCTCCGGTCGAGCGAGGCAGCTCGAGGAATTTCCAAGAGACCCAGTACTTC
TRBV21-1	.	.	15	TRBJ2-7	CATRPPSGHSYEQYF	TGTGCCACGAGGCCGCCTAGCGGGCACAGCTACGAGCAGTACTTC
TRBV6-5	TRBD1	.	15	TRBJ1-1	CASSYAFPGQGKAFF	TGTGCCAGCAGTTACGCGTTTCCGGGACAGGGTAAAGCTTTCTTT